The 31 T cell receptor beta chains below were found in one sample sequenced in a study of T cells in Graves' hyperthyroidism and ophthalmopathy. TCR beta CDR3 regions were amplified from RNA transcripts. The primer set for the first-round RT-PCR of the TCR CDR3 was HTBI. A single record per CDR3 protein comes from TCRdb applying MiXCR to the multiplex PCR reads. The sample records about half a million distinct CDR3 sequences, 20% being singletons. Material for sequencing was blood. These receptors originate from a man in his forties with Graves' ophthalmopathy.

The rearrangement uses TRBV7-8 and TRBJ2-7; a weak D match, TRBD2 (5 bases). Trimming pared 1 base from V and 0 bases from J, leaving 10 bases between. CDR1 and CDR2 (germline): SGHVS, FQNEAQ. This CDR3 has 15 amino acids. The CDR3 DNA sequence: TGTGCCAGCAGCTTAGTCCCCGGGAACTCCTACGAGCAGTACTTC. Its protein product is CASSLVPGNSYEQYF.

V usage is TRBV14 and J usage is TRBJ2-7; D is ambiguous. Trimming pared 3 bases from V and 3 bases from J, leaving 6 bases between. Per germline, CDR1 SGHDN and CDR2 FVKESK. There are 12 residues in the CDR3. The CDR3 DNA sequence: TGTGCCAGCAGCCATCCCGGCTACGAGCAGTACTTC. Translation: CASSHPGYEQYF.

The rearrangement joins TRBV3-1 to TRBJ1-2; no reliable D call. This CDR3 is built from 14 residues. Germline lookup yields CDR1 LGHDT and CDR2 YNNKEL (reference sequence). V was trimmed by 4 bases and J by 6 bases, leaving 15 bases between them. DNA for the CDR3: TGTGCCAGCAGCCTTCAGACGGGCCCTAATGGCTACACCTTC. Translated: CASSLQTGPNGYTF.

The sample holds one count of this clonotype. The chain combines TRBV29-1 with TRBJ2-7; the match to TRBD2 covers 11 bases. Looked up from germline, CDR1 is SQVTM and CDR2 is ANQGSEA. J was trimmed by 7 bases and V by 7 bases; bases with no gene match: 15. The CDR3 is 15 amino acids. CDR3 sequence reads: CSARTLAGGEGEQYF. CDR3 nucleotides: TGCAGCGCCCGTACCCTAGCGGGAGGCGAAGGTGAGCAGTACTTC.

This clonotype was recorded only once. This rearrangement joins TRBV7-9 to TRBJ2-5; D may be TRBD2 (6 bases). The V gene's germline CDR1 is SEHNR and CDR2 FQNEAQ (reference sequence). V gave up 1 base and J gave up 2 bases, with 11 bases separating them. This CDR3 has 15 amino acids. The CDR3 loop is CASSLDWTTQETQYF. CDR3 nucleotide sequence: TGTGCCAGCAGCTTAGACTGGACTACGCAAGAGACCCAGTACTTC.

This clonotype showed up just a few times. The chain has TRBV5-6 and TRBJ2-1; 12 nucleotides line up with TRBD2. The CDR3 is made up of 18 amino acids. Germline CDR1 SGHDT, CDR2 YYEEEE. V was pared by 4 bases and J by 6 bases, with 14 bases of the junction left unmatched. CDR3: CASSGGVASGGARNEQFF. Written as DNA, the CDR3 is TGTGCCAGCAGCGGTGGAGTTGCTAGCGGGGGGGCGCGCAATGAGCAGTTCTTC. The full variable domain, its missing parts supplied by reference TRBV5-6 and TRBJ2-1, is DAGVTQSPTHLIKTRGQQVTLRCSPKSGHDTVSWYQQALGQGPQFIFQYYEEEERQRGNFPDRFSGHQFPNYSSELNVNALLLGDSALYLCASSGGVASGGARNEQFFGPGTRLTVL.

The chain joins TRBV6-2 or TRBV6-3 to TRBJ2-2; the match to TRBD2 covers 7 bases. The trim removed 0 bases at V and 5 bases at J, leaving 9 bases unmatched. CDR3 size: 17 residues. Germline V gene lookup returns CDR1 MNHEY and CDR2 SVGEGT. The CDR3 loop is CASSYSMTRGSTGELFF. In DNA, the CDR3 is TGTGCCAGCAGTTACTCGATGACCCGCGGGAGTACCGGGGAGCTGTTTTTT.

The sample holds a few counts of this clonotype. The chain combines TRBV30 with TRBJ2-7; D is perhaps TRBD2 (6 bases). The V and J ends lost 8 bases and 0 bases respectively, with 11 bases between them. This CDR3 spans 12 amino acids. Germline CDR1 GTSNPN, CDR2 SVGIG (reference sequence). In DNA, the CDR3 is TGTGCCCGTGGGGGGAGCTCCTACGAGCAGTACTTC. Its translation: CARGGSSYEQYF.

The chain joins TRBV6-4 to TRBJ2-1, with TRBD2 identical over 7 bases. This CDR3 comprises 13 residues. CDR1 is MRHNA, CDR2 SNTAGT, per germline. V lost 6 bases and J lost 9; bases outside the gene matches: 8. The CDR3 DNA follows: TGTGCCAGCAGACCCGGACTAGGCAGTGAGCAGTTCTTC. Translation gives CASRPGLGSEQFF.

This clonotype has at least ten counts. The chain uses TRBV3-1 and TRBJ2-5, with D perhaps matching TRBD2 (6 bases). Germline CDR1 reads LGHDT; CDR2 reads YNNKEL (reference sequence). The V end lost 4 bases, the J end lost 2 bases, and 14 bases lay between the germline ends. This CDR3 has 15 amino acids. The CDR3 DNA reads TGTGCCAGCAGCCGGGGAAGCGGGCCTCAAGAGACCCAGTACTTC. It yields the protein CASSRGSGPQETQYF.

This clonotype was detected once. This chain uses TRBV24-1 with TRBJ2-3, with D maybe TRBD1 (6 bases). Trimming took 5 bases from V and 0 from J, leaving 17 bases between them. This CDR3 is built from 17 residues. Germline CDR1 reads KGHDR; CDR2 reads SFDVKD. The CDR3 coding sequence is TGTGCCACCAGTGCCGCCTCCGGGACACATAGCACAGATACGCAGTATTTT. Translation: CATSAASGTHSTDTQYF.

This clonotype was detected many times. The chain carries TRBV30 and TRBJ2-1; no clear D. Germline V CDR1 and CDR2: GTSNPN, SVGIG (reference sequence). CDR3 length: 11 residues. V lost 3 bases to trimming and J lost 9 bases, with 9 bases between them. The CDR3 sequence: CAWREGAEQFF. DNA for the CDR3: TGTGCCTGGAGAGAAGGCGCTGAGCAGTTCTTC.

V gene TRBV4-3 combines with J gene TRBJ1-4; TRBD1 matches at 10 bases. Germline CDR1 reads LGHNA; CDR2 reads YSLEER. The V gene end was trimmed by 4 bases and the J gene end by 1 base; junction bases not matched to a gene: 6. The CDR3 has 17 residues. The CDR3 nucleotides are TGCGCCAGCAGCCCGCTTGGACAGGGGGGAACTAATGAAAAACTGTTTTTT. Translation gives CASSPLGQGGTNEKLFF.

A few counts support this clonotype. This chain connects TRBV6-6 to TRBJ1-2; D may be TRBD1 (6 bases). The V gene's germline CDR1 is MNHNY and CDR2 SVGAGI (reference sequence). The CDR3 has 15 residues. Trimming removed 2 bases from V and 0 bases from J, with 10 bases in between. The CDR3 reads CASSYGQPSNYGYTF. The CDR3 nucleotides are TGTGCCAGCAGTTACGGACAGCCATCTAACTATGGCTACACCTTC.

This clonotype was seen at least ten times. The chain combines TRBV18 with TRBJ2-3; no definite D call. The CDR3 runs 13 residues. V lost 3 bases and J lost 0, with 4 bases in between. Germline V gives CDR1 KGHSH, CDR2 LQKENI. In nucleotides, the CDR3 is TGTGCCAGCTCACCGGACAGCACAGATACGCAGTATTTT. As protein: CASSPDSTDTQYF.

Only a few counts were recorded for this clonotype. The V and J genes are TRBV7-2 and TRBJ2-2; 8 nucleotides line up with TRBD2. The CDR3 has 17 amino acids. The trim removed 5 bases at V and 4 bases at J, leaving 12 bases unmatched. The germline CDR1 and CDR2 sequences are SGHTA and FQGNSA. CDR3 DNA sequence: TGTGCCAGCAGCGCACAACCGGGACTAGGTTCCACCGGGGAGCTGTTTTTT. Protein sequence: CASSAQPGLGSTGELFF.

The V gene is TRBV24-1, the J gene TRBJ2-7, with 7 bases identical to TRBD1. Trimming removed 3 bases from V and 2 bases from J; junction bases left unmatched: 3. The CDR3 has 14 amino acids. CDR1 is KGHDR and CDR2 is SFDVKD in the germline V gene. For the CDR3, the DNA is TGTGCCACCAGTGATCCGGGACAGCCCTACGAGCAGTACTTC. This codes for CATSDPGQPYEQYF.

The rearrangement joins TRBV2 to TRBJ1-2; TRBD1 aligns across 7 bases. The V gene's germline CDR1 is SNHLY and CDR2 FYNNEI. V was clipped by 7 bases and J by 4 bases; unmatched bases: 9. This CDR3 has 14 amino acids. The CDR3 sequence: CASKVGQEPYGYTF. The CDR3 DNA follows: TGTGCCAGCAAAGTCGGACAGGAGCCCTATGGCTACACCTTC.

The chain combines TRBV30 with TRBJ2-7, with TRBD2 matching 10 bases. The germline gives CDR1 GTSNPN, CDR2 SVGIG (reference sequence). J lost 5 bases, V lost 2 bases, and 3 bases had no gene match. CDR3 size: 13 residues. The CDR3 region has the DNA TGTGCCTGGAGTCCTAGCGGGAGTAACGAGCAGTACTTC. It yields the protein CAWSPSGSNEQYF.

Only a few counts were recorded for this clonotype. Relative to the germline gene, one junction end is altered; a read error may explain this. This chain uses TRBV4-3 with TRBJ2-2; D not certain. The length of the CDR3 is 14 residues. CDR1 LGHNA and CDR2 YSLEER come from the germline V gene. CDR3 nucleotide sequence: TGCGCCAGCACCTCCGATGCGAATACCGGGGAGCTGTTTTTT. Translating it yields CASTSDANTGELFF.

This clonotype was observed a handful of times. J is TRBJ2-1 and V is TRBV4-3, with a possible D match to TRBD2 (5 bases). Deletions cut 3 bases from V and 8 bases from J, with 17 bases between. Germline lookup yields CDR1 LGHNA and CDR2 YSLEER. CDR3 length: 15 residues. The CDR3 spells CASSHRALVAHEQFF. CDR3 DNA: TGCGCCAGCAGCCATCGGGCACTAGTTGCACATGAGCAGTTCTTC.

The CDR3 loop is CASMRQSYNEQFF. Here the CDR3 DNA reads TGTGCCAGCATGAGACAGTCCTACAATGAGCAGTTCTTC. The gene calls are TRBV6-2 or TRBV6-3 and TRBJ2-1, with D perhaps matching TRBD1 (5 bases). Germline V gives CDR1 MNHEY, CDR2 SVGEGT. V lost 7 bases and J lost 1, with 8 bases in between. CDR3 length equals 13 residues.

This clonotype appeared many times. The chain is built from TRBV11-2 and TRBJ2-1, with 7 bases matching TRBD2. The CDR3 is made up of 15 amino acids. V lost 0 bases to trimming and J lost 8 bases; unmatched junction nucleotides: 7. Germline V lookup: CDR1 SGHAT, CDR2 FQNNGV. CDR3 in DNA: TGTGCCAGCAGCTTAGAGGCAGGGAGGGGACATGAGCAGTTCTTC. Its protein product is CASSLEAGRGHEQFF.

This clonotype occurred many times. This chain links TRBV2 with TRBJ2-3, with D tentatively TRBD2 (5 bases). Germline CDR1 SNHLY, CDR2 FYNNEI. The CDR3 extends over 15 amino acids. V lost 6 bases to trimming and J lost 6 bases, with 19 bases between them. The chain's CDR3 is CASRDLGKVGDTQYF. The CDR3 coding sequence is TGTGCCAGCAGAGACCTCGGGAAGGTTGGGGATACGCAGTATTTT.

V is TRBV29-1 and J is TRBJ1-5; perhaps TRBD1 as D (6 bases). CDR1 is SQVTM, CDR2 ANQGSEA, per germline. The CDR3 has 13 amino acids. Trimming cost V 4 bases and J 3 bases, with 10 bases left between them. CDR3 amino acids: CSVGTAPNQPQHF. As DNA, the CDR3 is TGCAGCGTTGGGACAGCCCCCAATCAGCCCCAGCATTTT. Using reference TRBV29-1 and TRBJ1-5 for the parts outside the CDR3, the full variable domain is SAVISQKPSRDICQRGTSLTIQCQVDSQVTMMFWYRQQPGQSLTLIATANQGSEATYESGFVIDKFPISRPNLTFSTLTVSNMSPEDSSIYLCSVGTAPNQPQHFGDGTRLSIL.

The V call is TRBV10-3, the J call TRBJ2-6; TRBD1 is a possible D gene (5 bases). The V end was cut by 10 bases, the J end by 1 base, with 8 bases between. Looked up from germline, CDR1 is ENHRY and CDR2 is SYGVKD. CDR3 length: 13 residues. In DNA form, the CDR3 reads TGTGCCACCCAGGGTTCTGGGGCCAACGTCCTGACTTTC. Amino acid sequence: CATQGSGANVLTF.

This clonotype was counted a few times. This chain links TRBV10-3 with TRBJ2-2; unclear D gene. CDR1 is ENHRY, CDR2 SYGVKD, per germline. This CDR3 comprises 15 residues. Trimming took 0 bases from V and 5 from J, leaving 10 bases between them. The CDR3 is CAISESTLITGELFF. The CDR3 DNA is TGTGCCATCAGTGAGTCGACGCTAATAACCGGGGAGCTGTTTTTT.

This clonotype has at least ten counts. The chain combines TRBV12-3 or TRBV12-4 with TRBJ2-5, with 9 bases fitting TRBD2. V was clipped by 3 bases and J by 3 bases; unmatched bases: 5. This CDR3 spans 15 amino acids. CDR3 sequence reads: CASSLSPSGKETQYF. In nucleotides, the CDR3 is TGTGCCAGCAGTTTGAGCCCTAGCGGGAAAGAGACCCAGTACTTC.

CDR3 protein: CASSLAQRNYGYTF. Here the CDR3 DNA reads TGTGCCAGCAGCTTAGCGCAGCGGAACTATGGCTACACCTTC. The chain has TRBV7-2 and TRBJ1-2; D ambiguous. The CDR3 has 14 amino acids. V lost 0 bases, J lost 2 bases, and 7 bases lay in between. CDR1 and CDR2 from the germline V gene are SGHTA and FQGNSA.

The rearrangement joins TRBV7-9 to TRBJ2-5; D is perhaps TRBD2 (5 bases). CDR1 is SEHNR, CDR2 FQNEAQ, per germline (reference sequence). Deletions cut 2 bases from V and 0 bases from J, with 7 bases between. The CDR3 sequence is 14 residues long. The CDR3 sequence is CASSLREYQETQYF. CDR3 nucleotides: TGTGCCAGCAGCTTAAGGGAGTACCAAGAGACCCAGTACTTC.

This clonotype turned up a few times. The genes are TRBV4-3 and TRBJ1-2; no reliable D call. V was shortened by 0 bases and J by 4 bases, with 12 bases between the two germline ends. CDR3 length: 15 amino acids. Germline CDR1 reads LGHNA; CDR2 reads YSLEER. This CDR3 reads CASSQDFDAIYGYTF. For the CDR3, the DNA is TGCGCCAGCAGCCAAGATTTCGACGCGATCTATGGCTACACCTTC.